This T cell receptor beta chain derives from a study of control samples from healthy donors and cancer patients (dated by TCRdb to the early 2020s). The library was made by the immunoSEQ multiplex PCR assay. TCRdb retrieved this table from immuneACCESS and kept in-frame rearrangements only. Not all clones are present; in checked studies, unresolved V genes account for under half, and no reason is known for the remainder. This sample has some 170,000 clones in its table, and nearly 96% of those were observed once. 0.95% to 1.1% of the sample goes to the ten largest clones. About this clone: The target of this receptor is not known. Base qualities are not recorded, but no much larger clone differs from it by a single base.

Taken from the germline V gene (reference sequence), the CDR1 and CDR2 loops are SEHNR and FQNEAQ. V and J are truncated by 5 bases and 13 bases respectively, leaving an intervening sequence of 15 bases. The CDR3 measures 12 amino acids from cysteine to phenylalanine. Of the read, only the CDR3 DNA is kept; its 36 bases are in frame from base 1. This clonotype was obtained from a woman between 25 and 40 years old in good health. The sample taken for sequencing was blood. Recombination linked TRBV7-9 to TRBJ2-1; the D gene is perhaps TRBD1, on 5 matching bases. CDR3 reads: CASSRDSYSQFF. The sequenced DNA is TGTGCCAGCAGCAGAGACAGCTACTCCCAGTTCTTC.